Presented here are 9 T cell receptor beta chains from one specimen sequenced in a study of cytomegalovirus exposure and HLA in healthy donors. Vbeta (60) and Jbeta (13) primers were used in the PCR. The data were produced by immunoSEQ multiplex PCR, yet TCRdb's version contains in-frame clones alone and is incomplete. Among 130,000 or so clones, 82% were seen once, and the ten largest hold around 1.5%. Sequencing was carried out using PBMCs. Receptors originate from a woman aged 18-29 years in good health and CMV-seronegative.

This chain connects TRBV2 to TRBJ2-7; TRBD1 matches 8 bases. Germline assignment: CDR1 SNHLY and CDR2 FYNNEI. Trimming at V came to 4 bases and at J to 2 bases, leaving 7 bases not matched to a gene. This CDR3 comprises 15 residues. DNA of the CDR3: TGTGCCAGCAGTGGACAGGGGCGGGGTCCCTACGAGCAGTACTTC. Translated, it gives CASSGQGRGPYEQYF.

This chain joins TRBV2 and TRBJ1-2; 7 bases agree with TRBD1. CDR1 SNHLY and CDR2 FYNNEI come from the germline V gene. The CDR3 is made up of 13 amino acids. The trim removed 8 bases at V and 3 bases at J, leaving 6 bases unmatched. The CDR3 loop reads CASSQGGDYGYTF. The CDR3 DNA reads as TGTGCCAGCTCCCAGGGGGGCGACTATGGCTACACCTTC.

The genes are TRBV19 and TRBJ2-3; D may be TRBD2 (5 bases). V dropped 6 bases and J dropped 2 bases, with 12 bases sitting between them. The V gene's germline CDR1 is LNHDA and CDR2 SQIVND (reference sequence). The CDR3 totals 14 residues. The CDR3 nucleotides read TGTGCCAGTAGCCAAAGACTACCCACAGATACGCAGTATTTT. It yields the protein CASSQRLPTDTQYF.

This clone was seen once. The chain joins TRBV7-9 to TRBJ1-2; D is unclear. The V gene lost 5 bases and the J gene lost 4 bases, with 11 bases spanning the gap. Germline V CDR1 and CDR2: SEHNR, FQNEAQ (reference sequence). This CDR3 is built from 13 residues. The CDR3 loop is CASSLSGGYGYTF. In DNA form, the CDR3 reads TGTGCCAGCAGCCTTAGTGGCGGCTATGGCTACACCTTC.

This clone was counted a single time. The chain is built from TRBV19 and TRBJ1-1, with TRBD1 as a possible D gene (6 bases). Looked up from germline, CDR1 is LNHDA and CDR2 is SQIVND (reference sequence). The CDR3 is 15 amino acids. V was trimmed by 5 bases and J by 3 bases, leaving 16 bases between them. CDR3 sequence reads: CASSPAGGAYTEAFF. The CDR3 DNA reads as TGTGCCAGTAGTCCAGCTGGGGGCGCGTACACTGAAGCTTTCTTT.

The CDR3, as DNA: TGTGCCAGCAGCTCAGGACAGGGTGCGAACACCGGGGAGCTGTTTTTT. Translation gives CASSSGQGANTGELFF. The rearrangement uses TRBV11-2 and TRBJ2-2; 8 bases line up with TRBD1. In germline, CDR1 is SGHAT, CDR2 FQNNGV. The CDR3 has 16 amino acids. V was clipped by 4 bases and J by 0 bases; unmatched bases: 4.

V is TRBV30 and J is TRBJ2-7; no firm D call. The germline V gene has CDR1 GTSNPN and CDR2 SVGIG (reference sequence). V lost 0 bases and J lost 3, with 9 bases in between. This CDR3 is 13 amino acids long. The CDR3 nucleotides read TGTGCCTGGAGTGTACAGATTGACTACGAGCAGTACTTC. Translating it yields CAWSVQIDYEQYF.

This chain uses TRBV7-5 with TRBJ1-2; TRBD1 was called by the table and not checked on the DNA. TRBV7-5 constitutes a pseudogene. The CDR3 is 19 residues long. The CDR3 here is CARSFQYRVFPSSNYGHTF. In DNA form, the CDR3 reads TGTGCCAGAAGCTTCCAATACAGGGTTTTCCCCAGCTCTAACTATGGCCACACCTTC.

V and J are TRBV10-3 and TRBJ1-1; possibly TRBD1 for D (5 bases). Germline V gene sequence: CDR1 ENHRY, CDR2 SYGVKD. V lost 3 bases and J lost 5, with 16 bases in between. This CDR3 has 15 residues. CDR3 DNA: TGTGCCATCAGTGATTCCGGGACTAGGGGTACTGAAGCTTTCTTT. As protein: CAISDSGTRGTEAFF.